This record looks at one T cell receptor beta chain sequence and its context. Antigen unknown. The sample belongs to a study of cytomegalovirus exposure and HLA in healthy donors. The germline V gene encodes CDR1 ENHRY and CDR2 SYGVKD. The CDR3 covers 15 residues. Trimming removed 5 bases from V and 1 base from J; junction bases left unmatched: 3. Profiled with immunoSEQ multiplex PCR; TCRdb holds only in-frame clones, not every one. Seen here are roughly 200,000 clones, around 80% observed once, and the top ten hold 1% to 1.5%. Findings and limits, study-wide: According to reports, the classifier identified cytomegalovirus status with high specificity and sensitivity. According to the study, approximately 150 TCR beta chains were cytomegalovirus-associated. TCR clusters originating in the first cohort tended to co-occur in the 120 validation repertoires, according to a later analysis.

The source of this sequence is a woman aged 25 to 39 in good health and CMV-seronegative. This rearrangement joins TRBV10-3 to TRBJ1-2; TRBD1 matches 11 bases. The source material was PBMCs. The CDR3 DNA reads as TGTGCCATCAGTAGGACAGGGGGCGGTAACTATGGCTACACCTTC. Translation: CAISRTGGGNYGYTF.